Each of the 32 T cell receptor beta chains below was sequenced from the same sample in a study of blood T cells in healthy people across ages (dated by TCRdb to between 2014 and 2017). Library prep was done by 5' RACE. Sequencing was carried out with an Illumina HiSeq 2500. A second PCR of roughly 6 to 11 cycles was run with a J-beta primer mix and a sample-barcoded 5' primer. TCRdb reran the public reads through fastp at Q25 and MiXCR, keeping productive beta chains. CDR3 protein duplicates are merged, each entry listing the most common genes and DNA. Present in this sample are roughly 830,000 distinct CDR3 sequences, under 80% of which were seen just once. Of the sample, 25% to 30% falls within the top ten clones. The sequencing sample was made of blood. The source of these receptors is a man aged 25-40 years in good health.

This clonotype was counted a few times. CDR3 in amino acids: CASTHGGDYEQYF. CDR3 sequence (DNA): TGTGCCAGCACCCACGGGGGGGATTACGAGCAGTACTTC. The chain combines TRBV6-2 or TRBV6-3 with TRBJ2-7, with TRBD2 matching 8 bases. The V gene end was trimmed by 7 bases and the J gene end by 4 bases; junction bases not matched to a gene: 6. Germline V CDR1 and CDR2: MNHEY, SVGEGT. This CDR3 has 13 amino acids.

The genes are TRBV2 and TRBJ1-6, with TRBD1 matching over 12 bases. CDR3 length: 17 residues. V dropped 6 bases and J dropped 9; count of bases not matched to a gene: 12. Germline CDR1 is SNHLY and CDR2 is FYNNEI. The CDR3 region is CASSFQGQGASGSPLHF. The CDR3 DNA sequence: TGTGCCAGCAGCTTCCAGGGACAGGGGGCGAGTGGTTCACCCCTCCACTTT.

This chain links TRBV5-1 with TRBJ2-6; a weak D match, TRBD1 (6 bases). The germline V and J ends were trimmed by 1 base and 1 base, with 15 bases remaining between them. Per the germline V gene, CDR1 is SGHRS and CDR2 is YFSETQ. The CDR3 extends over 18 amino acids. The CDR3 region is CASSLRSGAPSGANVLTF. Written as DNA, the CDR3 is TGCGCCAGCAGCTTGAGGTCAGGGGCCCCTTCTGGGGCCAACGTCCTGACTTTC.

The rearrangement links TRBV20-1 to TRBJ2-7; 13 bases agree with TRBD2. The CDR3 totals 15 residues. With V trimmed by 2 bases and J by 4 bases, 5 bases remained unmatched. Germline CDR1 DFQATT, CDR2 SNEGSKA (reference sequence). The CDR3 bases are TGCAGTGCTAGATCAGGACTAGCGGGAGTATACGAGCAGTACTTC. The encoded protein is CSARSGLAGVYEQYF.

This clonotype was detected once. The chain recombines TRBV9 with TRBJ2-3; no firm D call. Trimming left V 0 bases short and J 2 bases short, with 10 bases between. In germline, CDR1 is SGDLS, CDR2 YYNGEE. This CDR3 spans 15 amino acids. The CDR3 sequence is CASSVVELHTDTQYF. CDR3 nucleotide sequence: TGTGCCAGCAGCGTAGTAGAACTCCACACAGATACGCAGTATTTT.

The V and J genes are TRBV14 and TRBJ2-1; D is unclear. Trimming took 1 base from V and 7 from J, leaving 8 bases between them. From germline, CDR1 is SGHDN and CDR2 FVKESK. This CDR3 region has 13 residues. CDR3 protein: CASSQAMINEQFF. For the CDR3, the DNA is TGTGCCAGCAGCCAAGCAATGATAAATGAGCAGTTCTTC.

The chain combines TRBV25-1 with TRBJ1-2, with D maybe TRBD1 (5 bases). V was trimmed by 7 bases and J by 5 bases, leaving 14 bases between them. Germline V gene data show CDR1 as MGHDK and CDR2 as SYGVNS. The CDR3 totals 13 residues. The CDR3 DNA follows: TGTGCCAGCACCCCGGGGGGACGATATGGCTACACCTTC. Translated, it gives CASTPGGRYGYTF.

This clonotype was seen a few times. The chain uses TRBV29-1 and TRBJ2-7; D call uncertain. Germline V gene lookup returns CDR1 SQVTM and CDR2 ANQGSEA. With 0 bases removed from V and 3 bases from J, the gap between germline ends came to 12 bases. CDR3 length: 14 residues. Here the CDR3 reads CSVEDSISRYEQYF. The CDR3 DNA reads TGCAGCGTTGAAGATTCAATCTCCCGCTACGAGCAGTACTTC.

This chain links TRBV20-1 with TRBJ1-2; no clear D. CDR1 is DFQATT, CDR2 SNEGSKA, per germline (reference sequence). Trimming pared 5 bases from V and 6 bases from J, leaving 13 bases between. The CDR3 length is 12 residues. The DNA of the CDR3 is TGCAGTGCTTCGAGGATGGCGGATGGCTACACCTTC. Translating gives CSASRMADGYTF.

V and J are TRBV7-9 and TRBJ2-5; D is unclear. This CDR3 is built from 11 residues. Germline CDR1 is SEHNR and CDR2 is FQNEAQ (reference sequence). V was cut by 4 bases and J by 5 bases, with 5 bases left in between. This CDR3 reads CASSWKETQYF. In nucleotides, the CDR3 is TGTGCCAGCAGCTGGAAGGAGACCCAGTACTTC.

This clonotype was counted between two and nine times. The rearrangement joins TRBV7-8 to TRBJ2-3, with D maybe TRBD2 (5 bases). V lost 5 bases, J lost 0 bases, and 15 bases lay in between. The CDR3 length is 16 residues. CDR1 and CDR2 (germline): SGHVS, FQNEAQ. The CDR3: CASSMREGSSTDTQYF. The CDR3 DNA reads as TGTGCCAGCAGCATGCGCGAGGGATCTAGCACAGATACGCAGTATTTT.

V gene TRBV12-3 or TRBV12-4 combines with J gene TRBJ2-2, with D uncertain. V lost 6 bases and J lost 0, with 11 bases in between. CDR3 length: 15 residues. CDR3 sequence: CASRANAANTGELFF. CDR3 coding DNA: TGTGCCAGCAGGGCGAATGCGGCGAACACCGGGGAGCTGTTTTTT.

This clonotype appeared a single time. The chain has TRBV3-1 and TRBJ2-7; no clear D. This CDR3 is 13 amino acids long. The V gene lost 3 bases and the J gene lost 2 bases, with 8 bases spanning the gap. In germline, CDR1 is LGHDT, CDR2 YNNKEL (reference sequence). The CDR3 loop is CASSHLTAYEQYF. As DNA, the CDR3 is TGTGCCAGCAGCCATCTCACAGCCTACGAGCAGTACTTC.

The gene calls are TRBV20-1 and TRBJ2-5, with 10 bases fitting TRBD2. Germline assignment: CDR1 DFQATT and CDR2 SNEGSKA (reference sequence). The J segment lost 1 base and the V segment lost 4 bases, leaving 6 bases of the junction unmatched. The CDR3 has 15 residues. The chain's CDR3 is CSANLAGAFQETQYF. In nucleotides, the CDR3 is TGCAGTGCTAACCTAGCGGGGGCCTTCCAAGAGACCCAGTACTTC.

This clonotype turned up a few times. The chain links TRBV29-1 to TRBJ2-3; D perhaps matches TRBD2 (6 bases). From germline, CDR1 is SQVTM and CDR2 ANQGSEA. The CDR3 spans 14 residues. With 4 bases removed from V and 2 bases from J, the gap between germline ends came to 13 bases. The CDR3 region is CSVGGDPVTDTQYF. For the CDR3, the DNA is TGCAGCGTTGGCGGGGATCCCGTCACAGATACGCAGTATTTT.

A few counts support this clonotype. The rearrangement links TRBV11-2 to TRBJ2-3, with a weak D call TRBD2 (5 bases). Trimming removed 3 bases from V and 0 bases from J, with 13 bases in between. The V gene's germline CDR1 is SGHAT and CDR2 FQNNGV. The CDR3 runs to 16 residues. CDR3 coding DNA: TGTGCCAGCAGCTTTCCGGCAGGAGGAAGCACAGATACGCAGTATTTT. Residues: CASSFPAGGSTDTQYF.

This chain connects TRBV20-1 to TRBJ2-1; TRBD1 agrees at 12 bases. This CDR3 is 13 amino acids long. The germline V gene encodes CDR1 DFQATT and CDR2 SNEGSKA (reference sequence). CDR3 nucleotides: TGCAGCAGAACCGGGACAGGGGGCAACGAGCAGTTCTTC. It codes for CSRTGTGGNEQFF.

The chain has TRBV20-1 and TRBJ2-1, with 8 bases identical to TRBD1. There are 13 residues in the CDR3. V gave up 6 bases and J gave up 8 bases; unmatched junction bases: 9. Germline assignment: CDR1 DFQATT and CDR2 SNEGSKA (reference sequence). The CDR3 sequence is CSALYTGGDEQFF. DNA of the CDR3: TGCAGTGCGCTCTATACAGGGGGAGATGAGCAGTTCTTC.

The chain is built from TRBV20-1 and TRBJ2-7; perhaps TRBD2 as D (5 bases). The CDR3 covers 14 residues. The germline V gene has CDR1 DFQATT and CDR2 SNEGSKA (reference sequence). V dropped 2 bases and J dropped 2 bases, with 13 bases sitting between them. This CDR3 is CSARYGAGTYEQYF. In DNA form, the CDR3 reads TGCAGTGCTAGATATGGCGCGGGTACCTACGAGCAGTACTTC.

DNA of the CDR3: TGTGCCAGCAGTTTCTACCGGGCATATGGCTACACCTTC. Its translation is CASSFYRAYGYTF. The rearrangement uses TRBV27 and TRBJ1-2; D unresolved. This CDR3 contains 13 residues. V was clipped by 3 bases and J by 5 bases, with 10 bases between them. Germline-derived CDR1 and CDR2 are MNHEY and SMNVEV (reference sequence).

The chain carries TRBV7-9 and TRBJ2-1; no reliable D call. CDR3 length: 13 amino acids. Germline CDR1 is SEHNR and CDR2 is FQNEAQ (reference sequence). V lost 9 bases to trimming and J lost 0 bases, with 9 bases between them. The CDR3 loop is CARSGDSYNEQFF. CDR3 in DNA: TGTGCCAGGTCAGGTGACTCCTACAATGAGCAGTTCTTC.

The genes are TRBV7-2 and TRBJ2-7; 9 bases match TRBD2. Trimming at V came to 5 bases and at J to 1 base, leaving 15 bases not matched to a gene. The CDR3 is 18 residues long. Looked up from germline, CDR1 is SGHTA and CDR2 is FQGNSA. CDR3 sequence: CASSPMTSGKGGSYEQYF. The CDR3, as DNA: TGTGCCAGCAGCCCTATGACTAGCGGAAAGGGGGGGTCCTACGAGCAGTACTTC.

The CDR3 sequence is CASSSRDLGSPLHF. The CDR3 nucleotides read TGTGCCAGCAGTAGCCGGGACCTCGGGTCACCCCTCCACTTT. The rearrangement uses TRBV7-2 and TRBJ1-6; D perhaps matches TRBD1 (5 bases). With 6 bases removed from V and 10 bases from J, the gap between germline ends came to 16 bases. The CDR3 has 14 residues. Germline CDR1 reads SGHTA; CDR2 reads FQGNSA.

The chain recombines TRBV20-1 with TRBJ1-2; possible D gene TRBD1, 6 bases. CDR3 size: 12 residues. The V and J ends lost 2 bases and 7 bases respectively, with 11 bases between them. Germline values: CDR1 DFQATT, CDR2 SNEGSKA (reference sequence). CDR3 DNA sequence: TGCAGTGCTAGACGAGGGGGAGGTGGCTACACCTTC. Translated, it gives CSARRGGGGYTF.

V and J are TRBV6-2 or TRBV6-3 and TRBJ2-7, with 8 bases matching TRBD1. Per germline, CDR1 MNHEY and CDR2 SVGEGT. CDR3 length: 21 amino acids. The V and J ends lost 6 bases and 3 bases, in that order; junction bases with no gene match: 28. CDR3 in amino acids: CASSHLSGIGTGPEYHYEQYF. The DNA of the CDR3 is TGTGCCAGCAGCCACCTCTCAGGGATCGGGACAGGACCCGAGTACCACTACGAGCAGTACTTC.

This chain connects TRBV5-6 to TRBJ2-1; D is undetermined. Germline loops: CDR1 SGHDT, CDR2 YYEEEE. This CDR3 spans 12 amino acids. Between the trimmed V and J ends, which lost 2 bases and 7 bases, there was a span of 7 bases. The CDR3 reads CASSFGVNEQFF. CDR3 nucleotide sequence: TGTGCCAGCAGCTTCGGTGTAAATGAGCAGTTCTTC.

This clonotype was seen only once. The rearrangement links TRBV12-3 or TRBV12-4 to TRBJ2-5; tentatively, D is TRBD1 or TRBD2 (6 bases each). The J call may be faulty, since TRBJ2-7 better matches the DNA end. The CDR3 loop spans 16 amino acids. CDR3 amino acids: CASSPLGRGRFYEQYF. Here the CDR3 DNA reads TGTGCCAGCAGCCCTTTGGGCCGGGGGCGATTCTACGAGCAGTACTTC.

This clonotype occurred a few times. The chain joins TRBV27 to TRBJ2-1; maybe TRBD1 (6 bases). CDR3 size: 18 residues. The germline V gene encodes CDR1 MNHEY and CDR2 SMNVEV (reference sequence). Trimming cost V 9 bases and J 0 bases, with 24 bases left between them. The DNA for the CDR3 is TGTGCCAGTACTAACGCCTATCAGGGGCCCTACTCCTACAATGAGCAGTTCTTC. Encoded protein: CASTNAYQGPYSYNEQFF.

The V and J genes are TRBV4-3 and TRBJ2-5, with a weak D call TRBD1 (5 bases). The J call may be faulty, since TRBJ2-7 better matches the DNA end. Germline V gives CDR1 LGHNA, CDR2 YSLEER. CDR3 size: 16 residues. The CDR3 spells CASSQGLGVVAYEQYF. CDR3 nucleotides: TGCGCCAGCAGCCAAGGGTTAGGGGTAGTTGCCTACGAGCAGTACTTC.

The chain employs TRBV20-1 and TRBJ2-3, with D unclear. The germline gives CDR1 DFQATT, CDR2 SNEGSKA (reference sequence). CDR3 size: 13 residues. V was trimmed by 6 bases and J by 4 bases, leaving 14 bases between them. The CDR3 reads CSAPSSAADTQYF. The CDR3 coding sequence is TGCAGTGCACCTTCCTCGGCGGCAGATACGCAGTATTTT.

The chain couples TRBV7-8 to TRBJ2-5; D gene unclear. The CDR3 is 15 residues long. Between the trimmed V and J ends, which lost 5 bases and 0 bases, there was a span of 13 bases. Per the germline V gene, CDR1 is SGHVS and CDR2 is FQNEAQ. CDR3 in DNA: TGTGCCAGCAGCCTACGAGCCCAGTACCAAGAGACCCAGTACTTC. Its protein product is CASSLRAQYQETQYF.

The chain is built from TRBV11-2 and TRBJ2-5; TRBD1 matches 7 bases. The J call may not be correct, given that the DNA end is closer to TRBJ2-1. CDR3 length equals 14 residues. The germline CDR1 and CDR2 sequences are SGHAT and FQNNGV. The CDR3 loop is CASSLGLKQGTQFF. The CDR3 DNA reads as TGTGCCAGCAGCTTGGGGTTAAAACAGGGGACCCAGTTCTTC.